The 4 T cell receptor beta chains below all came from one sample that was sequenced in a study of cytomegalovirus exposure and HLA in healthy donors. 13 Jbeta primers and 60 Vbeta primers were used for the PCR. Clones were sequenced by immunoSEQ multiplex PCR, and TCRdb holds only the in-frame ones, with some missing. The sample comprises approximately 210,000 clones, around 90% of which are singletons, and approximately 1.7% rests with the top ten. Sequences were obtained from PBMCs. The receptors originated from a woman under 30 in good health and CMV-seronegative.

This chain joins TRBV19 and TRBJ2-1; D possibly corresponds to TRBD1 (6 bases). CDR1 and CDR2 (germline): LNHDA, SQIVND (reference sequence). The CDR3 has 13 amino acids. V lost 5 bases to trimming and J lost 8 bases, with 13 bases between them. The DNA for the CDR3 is TGTGCCAGTAGTGGGGGACAAGACGATGAGCAGTTCTTC. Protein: CASSGGQDDEQFF.

CDR3 nucleotides: TGCAGCGTTGAGGCAGGAGGAGGCTATGGCTACACCTTC. Its protein is CSVEAGGGYGYTF. The chain recombines TRBV29-1 with TRBJ1-2; the D is unclear. Deletions cut 3 bases from V and 4 bases from J, with 12 bases between. The CDR3 covers 13 residues. Germline V lookup: CDR1 SQVTM, CDR2 ANQGSEA.

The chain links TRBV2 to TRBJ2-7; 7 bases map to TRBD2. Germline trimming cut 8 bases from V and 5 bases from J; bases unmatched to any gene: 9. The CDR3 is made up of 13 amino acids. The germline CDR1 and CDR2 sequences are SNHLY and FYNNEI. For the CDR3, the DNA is TGTGCCAGCCGGGTCGCGGGGGTCCACGAGCAGTACTTC. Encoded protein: CASRVAGVHEQYF.

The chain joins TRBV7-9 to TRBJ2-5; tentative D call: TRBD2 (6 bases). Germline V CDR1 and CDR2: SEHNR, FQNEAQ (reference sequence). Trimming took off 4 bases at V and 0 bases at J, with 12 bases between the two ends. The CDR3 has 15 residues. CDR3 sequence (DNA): TGTGCCAGCAGCTATTTCGGGGGAGACCAAGAGACCCAGTACTTC. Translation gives CASSYFGGDQETQYF.